The present TCR beta chain was sequenced within a study of shared T cell receptors in the human thymus. Per germline, CDR1 SNHLY and CDR2 FYNNEI. This CDR3 region has 12 residues. Trimming shortened V by 4 bases and J by 1 base, and 4 bases separated the two germline ends. TCRdb's copy holds only in-frame clones and misses some; the assay was immunoSEQ multiplex PCR. Of hundreds of thousands of clones listed, approximately 89% are singletons. These same data were also listed under a study on human thymus T cells.

Sequenced: thymocytes. The TCR was taken from a boy under three years old with a congenital heart defect. This chain links TRBV2 with TRBJ2-5; D is unresolved. The CDR3 protein is CASSAIQETQYF. The CDR3 bases are TGTGCCAGCAGTGCTATCCAAGAGACCCAGTACTTC.